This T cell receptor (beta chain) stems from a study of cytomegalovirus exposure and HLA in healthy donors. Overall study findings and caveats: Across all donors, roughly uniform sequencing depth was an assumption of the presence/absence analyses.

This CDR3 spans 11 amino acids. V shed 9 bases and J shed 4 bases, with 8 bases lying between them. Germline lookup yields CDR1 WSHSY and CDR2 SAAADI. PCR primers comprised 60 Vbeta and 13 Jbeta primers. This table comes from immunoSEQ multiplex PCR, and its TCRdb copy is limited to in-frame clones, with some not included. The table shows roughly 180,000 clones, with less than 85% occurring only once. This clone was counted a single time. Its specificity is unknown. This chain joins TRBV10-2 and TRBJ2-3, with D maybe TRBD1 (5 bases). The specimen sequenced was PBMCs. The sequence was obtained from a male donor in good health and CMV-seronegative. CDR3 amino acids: CASSGSDTQYF. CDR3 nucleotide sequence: TGCGCCAGTTCAGGGTCAGATACGCAGTATTTT.